This is a list of T cell receptor beta chains from one sample in a study of T cell responses to AZD1222 COVID-19 vaccine. Assay: immunoSEQ multiplex PCR; the TCRdb copy retains only in-frame clones and omits some. Altogether 100,000 to 150,000 clones are present, over 90% being singletons, with the ten largest covering 5% to 5.5%. The material sequenced was peripheral blood, taken on day 0 of AZD1222 vaccination. All receptors come from an adult in good health. Each CDR3 is given with its conserved first and last residue. Fields, in order: CDR3 protein, CDR3 DNA, clone size, J gene, V gene, D gene. D genes are given only for firm matches. Size values are once, few and many counts, or a class for expanded clones, and some rows have none.

CDR3aa: CASSQEEGVRELFF
CDR3nt: TGTGCCAGCAGCCAAGAAGAGGGGGTTAGGGAGCTGTTTTTT
abundance: NA
j_gene: TRBJ2-2
v_gene: TRBV4-2
d_gene: NA

CDR3aa: CASERAGGPSEQFF
CDR3nt: TGTGCCAGCGAGAGAGCGGGGGGGCCTAGTGAGCAGTTCTTC
abundance: once
j_gene: TRBJ2-1
v_gene: TRBV6-5
d_gene: TRBD2

CDR3aa: CASSLTGSTEAFF
CDR3nt: TGTGCCAGCAGCCTCACAGGGAGCACTGAAGCTTTCTTT
abundance: NA
j_gene: TRBJ1-1
v_gene: TRBV14
d_gene: NA

CDR3aa: CASSWRPEYGYTF
CDR3nt: TGTGCCAGCAGTTGGAGACCAGAGTATGGCTACACCTTC
abundance: NA
j_gene: TRBJ1-2
v_gene: TRBV12-3/TRBV12-4
d_gene: NA

CDR3aa: CTSSPWGRGGYTF
CDR3nt: TGCACCAGCAGCCCATGGGGAAGAGGTGGCTACACCTTC
abundance: NA
j_gene: TRBJ1-2
v_gene: TRBV1
d_gene: NA

CDR3aa: CSASLAPAGEQFF
CDR3nt: TGCAGTGCTAGTCTCGCCCCGGCAGGTGAGCAGTTCTTC
abundance: NA
j_gene: TRBJ2-1
v_gene: TRBV20-1
d_gene: NA

CDR3aa: CASSQAGVWANYGYTF
CDR3nt: TGTGCCAGCAGCCAGGCGGGAGTTTGGGCTAACTATGGCTACACCTTC
abundance: NA
j_gene: TRBJ1-2
v_gene: TRBV4-2
d_gene: NA

CDR3aa: CASSEASSTSGETQYF
CDR3nt: TGTGCCAGCAGTGAAGCAAGCAGCACCTCCGGGGAGACCCAGTACTTC
abundance: NA
j_gene: TRBJ2-5
v_gene: TRBV6-1
d_gene: NA

CDR3aa: CASSQMDRGRPGNSPLHF
CDR3nt: TGTGCCAGCAGCCAAATGGACAGGGGGCGACCGGGGAATTCACCCCTCCACTTT
abundance: NA
j_gene: TRBJ1-6
v_gene: TRBV11-2
d_gene: TRBD1

CDR3aa: CASSDRPTKGGPQYF
CDR3nt: TGTGCCAGCAGCGACCGTCCGACCAAGGGGGGGCCGCAGTATTTT
abundance: NA
j_gene: TRBJ2-3
v_gene: TRBV9
d_gene: NA

CDR3aa: CAISETGTNGYTF
CDR3nt: TGTGCCATCAGTGAGACAGGGACCAACGGCTACACCTTC
abundance: NA
j_gene: TRBJ1-2
v_gene: TRBV10-3
d_gene: NA

CDR3aa: CASRTGRVENTEAFF
CDR3nt: TGCGCCAGCCGGACAGGACGGGTGGAGAACACTGAAGCTTTCTTT
abundance: NA
j_gene: TRBJ1-1
v_gene: TRBV10-2
d_gene: TRBD1

CDR3aa: CASSDTGGLELFF
CDR3nt: TGTGCCAGCAGCGATACAGGGGGCTTGGAGCTGTTTTTT
abundance: NA
j_gene: TRBJ2-2
v_gene: TRBV7-2
d_gene: TRBD1

CDR3aa: CASSNYRETDTGELFF
CDR3nt: TGTGCCAGCAGCAACTATCGGGAGACCGACACCGGGGAGCTGTTTTTT
abundance: few
j_gene: TRBJ2-2
v_gene: TRBV21-1
d_gene: NA

CDR3aa: CASSLVVNTEAFF
CDR3nt: TGTGCCAGCAGCTTGGTAGTGAACACTGAAGCTTTCTTT
abundance: few
j_gene: TRBJ1-1
v_gene: TRBV5-4
d_gene: NA

CDR3aa: CASSLFRIADTQYF
CDR3nt: TGTGCCAGCAGCCTATTTAGAATTGCAGATACGCAGTATTTT
abundance: NA
j_gene: TRBJ2-3
v_gene: TRBV28
d_gene: NA

CDR3aa: CASSTRQASYEQYF
CDR3nt: TGCGCCAGCAGCACCCGACAGGCGAGCTACGAGCAGTACTTC
abundance: NA
j_gene: TRBJ2-7
v_gene: TRBV5-1
d_gene: NA

CDR3aa: CASSEETSDTQYF
CDR3nt: TGTGCCAGCAGTGAAGAGACTAGCGATACGCAGTATTTT
abundance: large
j_gene: TRBJ2-3
v_gene: TRBV2
d_gene: TRBD2

CDR3aa: CALDTVNSPLHF
CDR3nt: TGTGCCTTGGACACCGTCAATTCACCCCTCCACTTT
abundance: NA
j_gene: TRBJ1-6
v_gene: TRBV30
d_gene: NA

CDR3aa: CASSEVLDTIYF
CDR3nt: TGTGCCAGCAGTGAGGTCTTAGACACCATATATTTT
abundance: NA
j_gene: TRBJ1-3
v_gene: TRBV6-1
d_gene: NA

CDR3aa: CASSRTSGEANEKLFF
CDR3nt: TGTGCCAGCAGTCGAACCTCAGGGGAGGCTAATGAAAAACTGTTTTTT
abundance: NA
j_gene: TRBJ1-4
v_gene: TRBV6-6
d_gene: NA

CDR3aa: CASSKTAGTGDQPQHF
CDR3nt: TGTGCCAGCAGTAAAACTGCCGGGACAGGGGATCAGCCCCAGCATTTT
abundance: NA
j_gene: TRBJ1-5
v_gene: TRBV7-9
d_gene: TRBD1

CDR3aa: CASSLEKNQPQHF
CDR3nt: TGTGCCAGCAGTTTAGAGAAGAATCAGCCCCAGCATTTT
abundance: NA
j_gene: TRBJ1-5
v_gene: TRBV12-3/TRBV12-4
d_gene: NA

CDR3aa: CASSLTGGGAGLFYGYTF
CDR3nt: TGTGCCAGCAGCTTAACCGGAGGGGGCGCGGGGCTCTTCTATGGCTACACCTTC
abundance: NA
j_gene: TRBJ1-2
v_gene: TRBV7-8
d_gene: TRBD1

CDR3aa: CASSPRLAGTDTQYF
CDR3nt: TGTGCCAGCTCACCGCGACTAGCGGGCACAGATACGCAGTATTTT
abundance: NA
j_gene: TRBJ2-3
v_gene: TRBV18
d_gene: TRBD2

CDR3aa: CASSNPIAGGYNEQFF
CDR3nt: TGTGCTAGCAGCAACCCCATAGCGGGGGGGTACAATGAGCAGTTCTTC
abundance: NA
j_gene: TRBJ2-1
v_gene: TRBV7-7
d_gene: TRBD2

CDR3aa: CASSDPDLGVGRADTQYF
CDR3nt: TGTGCCAGCAGTGACCCGGACCTCGGGGTGGGGAGAGCAGATACGCAGTATTTT
abundance: NA
j_gene: TRBJ2-3
v_gene: TRBV28
d_gene: NA

CDR3aa: CASSRTSGRQYF
CDR3nt: TGTGCCAGCAGCCGGACGTCGGGAAGGCAGTACTTC
abundance: NA
j_gene: TRBJ2-7
v_gene: TRBV7-8
d_gene: NA

CDR3aa: CASSYDTSGGPTDTQYF
CDR3nt: TGTGCCAGCAGTTACGACACTAGCGGGGGGCCCACAGATACGCAGTATTTT
abundance: NA
j_gene: TRBJ2-3
v_gene: TRBV6-2/TRBV6-3
d_gene: TRBD2